These 7 T cell receptor beta chains came from one sample sequenced in a study of blood T cell repertoires in COVID-19. Assay used: immunoSEQ multiplex PCR; TCRdb lists only in-frame clones, some missing. The data contain 210,000 or so clones, about 80% of them seen just once; the ten biggest clones take up about 7.8%. The sequencing sample was made of peripheral blood. These receptors were collected from a woman older than 75 with COVID-19, enrolled during active disease.

To note about this clone: Germline and junction disagree at one end, which may indicate a read error. V is TRBV18 and J is TRBJ1-4; tentatively, D is TRBD1 (5 bases). This CDR3 is 15 amino acids long. Germline V gene sequence: CDR1 KGHSH, CDR2 LQKENI. The CDR3 reads CAGSPIGGSSEKLFF. CDR3 bases: TGTGCCGGCTCACCAATCGGGGGGTCTAGTGAAAAACTGTTTTTT.

The gene calls are TRBV7-3 and TRBJ2-2; 12 bases line up with TRBD2. Trimming cost V 8 bases and J 6 bases; bases outside gene matches: 7. Germline loops: CDR1 SGHTA, CDR2 FQGTGA. The CDR3 extends over 15 amino acids. In DNA form, the CDR3 reads TGTGCCAGCGGGCTAGCGGGAGGGTCCGCCGGGGAGCTGTTTTTT. Protein sequence: CASGLAGGSAGELFF.

Here the CDR3 reads CASSQGPWEEAFF. The CDR3 nucleotides read TGTGCCAGCAGTCAGGGGCCGTGGGAGGAAGCTTTCTTT. V and J are TRBV25-1 and TRBJ1-1; a possible D gene is TRBD1 (6 bases). Trimming left V 5 bases short and J 8 bases short, with 15 bases between. The CDR3 has 13 residues. Germline CDR1 is MGHDK and CDR2 is SYGVNS.

DNA of the CDR3: TGCAGCGTTGACGCTAAGGGGGGCACAGATACGCAGTATTTT. This translates into CSVDAKGGTDTQYF. The chain employs TRBV29-1 and TRBJ2-3; D might be TRBD1 (6 bases). The CDR3 contains 14 residues. Trimming pared 3 bases from V and 1 base from J, leaving 11 bases between. Per germline, CDR1 SQVTM and CDR2 ANQGSEA.

This chain joins TRBV5-1 and TRBJ2-3, with 7 bases identical to TRBD1. The J segment lost 0 bases and the V segment lost 5 bases, leaving 3 bases of the junction unmatched. CDR3 length equals 14 residues. Germline V CDR1 and CDR2: SGHRS, YFSETQ. CDR3 sequence: CASRGGSSTDTQYF. As DNA, the CDR3 is TGCGCCAGCAGAGGGGGCAGCAGCACAGATACGCAGTATTTT.

The chain couples TRBV18 to TRBJ1-1, with a weak D call TRBD1 (6 bases). The CDR3 runs to 15 residues. Trimming stripped 3 bases from V and 4 bases from J, with 15 bases between. Germline values: CDR1 KGHSH, CDR2 LQKENI. The CDR3 reads CASSPQGTRSTEAFF. CDR3 in DNA: TGTGCCAGCTCACCGCAGGGGACCCGGAGCACTGAAGCTTTCTTT.

This sequence joins TRBV6-6 and TRBJ2-1, with TRBD1 matching 11 bases. The CDR3 spans 16 residues. After removal of 6 bases from V and 5 bases from J, the junction contained 9 bases not matched to a gene. Germline V gene lookup returns CDR1 MNHNY and CDR2 SVGAGI (reference sequence). As DNA, the CDR3 is TGTGCCAGCAGCCCGGACAGGGGGCGGGGAAACAATGAGCAGTTCTTC. Translation gives CASSPDRGRGNNEQFF.